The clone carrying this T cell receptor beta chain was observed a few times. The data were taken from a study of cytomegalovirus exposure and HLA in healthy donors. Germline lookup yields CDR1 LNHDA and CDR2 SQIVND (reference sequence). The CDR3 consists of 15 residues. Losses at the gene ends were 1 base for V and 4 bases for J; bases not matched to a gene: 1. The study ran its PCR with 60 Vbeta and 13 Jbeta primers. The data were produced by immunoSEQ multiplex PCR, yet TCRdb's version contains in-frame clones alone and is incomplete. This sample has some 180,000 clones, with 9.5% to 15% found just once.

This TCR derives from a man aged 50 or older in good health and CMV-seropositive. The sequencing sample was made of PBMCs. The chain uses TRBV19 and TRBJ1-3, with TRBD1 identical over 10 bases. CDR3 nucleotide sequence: TGTGCCAGTAGTATAGTGGGACAGGGGGGAAACACCATATATTTT. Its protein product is CASSIVGQGGNTIYF.